This TCR beta chain was retrieved from a study of identical twins. The study, taken as a whole, reports: While abundant cord blood beta clonotypes carried fewer insertions, memory repertoires showed no such pattern. Those out-of-frame alpha sequences shared by twins showed an excess of low generation probability.

This clonotype has just a few counts. Antigen specificity is unknown. Losses at the gene ends were 6 bases for V and 0 bases for J; bases not matched to a gene: 10. The CDR3 runs 16 residues. MiXCR was run by TCRdb on the 5' RACE reads, yielding one entry per CDR3 protein. This table has approximately 530,000 distinct CDR3 sequences, approximately 20% appearing once. This same sample was also taken into another study, of yellow fever vaccine responses in identical twins.

The chain employs TRBV12-3 or TRBV12-4 and TRBJ1-1, with 7 bases identical to TRBD1. Sequencing was performed on CD4+ T cells sorted from blood. The clonotype originates from a woman between 18 and 29 years old in good health. In DNA form, the CDR3 reads TGTGCCAGCAGCCCTCGTCGGACAGGAATGAACACTGAAGCTTTCTTT. Its protein is CASSPRRTGMNTEAFF.